This TCR beta chain was sequenced during a study of T cells in Graves' hyperthyroidism and ophthalmopathy (dated by TCRdb to the late 2010s). About the full investigation: Peripheral blood was collected at initial diagnosis, before any treatment. The roughly 94 discovery patients were randomly divided into training and test sets at a 7:3 ratio. Prospective prediction of ophthalmopathy was tested in an independent validation cohort of 18 to 20 hyperthyroidism patients and approximately 17 patients who later progressed to ophthalmopathy. The paper describes TCR Vbeta CDR3 sequencing of fewer than 150 peripheral blood samples, made up of about 41 ophthalmopathy patients, 70 to 75 hyperthyroidism patients and roughly 17 progressor patients. A discovery cohort of roughly 96 patients, approximately 45 with Graves' ophthalmopathy and fewer than 65 with stable Graves' hyperthyroidism, was used to find distinguishing TCR V-J signatures. The study also compared thyroid tissue and blood T-cell repertoires from about 6 Graves' hyperthyroidism patients. After blood sampling, hyperthyroidism patients were treated with methimazole at a starting dose of 30 mg daily, and ophthalmopathy patients were treated with high-dose intravenous methylprednisolone.

Stable Graves' hyperthyroidism was defined as the absence of progression to ophthalmopathy over 18 months of follow-up. Hyperthyroidism patients were newly diagnosed, with disease duration under 2 months, and aged 18 to 65 years. Patients with uncontrolled infections, other autoimmune diseases, pregnancy or lactation were excluded. Diagnoses were established on the basis of clinical symptoms, serum thyroxine and TRAb, thyroid ultrasound, and orbital computed tomography. Ficoll-Paque density gradient centrifugation was used to isolate PBMCs from approximately 11 ml of fresh peripheral blood. Total RNA was extracted with Trizol reagent, and quality was checked on an Agilent 2100 Bioanalyzer. Amplification of TCR beta CDR3 regions was carried out from RNA transcripts. For the first round of RT-PCR on the TCR CDR3, the HTBI primer set was used together with the Qiagen OneStep RT-PCR kit. A second multiplex PCR round built the libraries, followed by size selection and purification. Libraries were sequenced paired-end with 100 bp reads on an Illumina HiSeq2000. On the study's bioinformatics: SOAPnuke was used to process the raw data, removing reads that contained adapters or uncalled bases, had a mean Phred below 15, or lacked an exact match to the constant primer or identifier. COPE v1.2.5 was used to merge high-quality paired reads, and clonotypes were defined as unique nucleotide sequences. MiTCR v1.1 was used to align the clonotypes against IMGT TRBV, TRBD and TRBJ reference segments. The analysis included only V-J combinations with a frequency above 0.0001, which together covered 99% to 99.2% of the repertoires. A TCS score was defined as the ratio of F50 (clonal expansion) to E x V (chaos), with BLOSUM62-based TCRdist applied between CDR3 peptides within each V-J. Welch's t-statistics and random forest reduced approximately 520 V-J features to about 12, which were used in a naive Bayes classifier (R e1071). The raw public data were reprocessed by TCRdb itself: fastp quality trimming at Q25, MiXCR clonotype calling, in-frame beta chains only. When rows share a CDR3 protein, they turn into one entry using the most common DNA and genes. V and J calls and clone size were set by TCRdb, not the authors. The sample yields roughly 750,000 distinct CDR3 sequences; less than 20% were counted once. The ten top clones hold approximately 8.4% of the sample.

This clonotype turned up a few times. It lacks a known antigen. No per-base quality is available; no much larger clone lies one base away. CDR1 and CDR2 were assigned from the germline V gene as SGHTA and FQGNSA. The trim is 1 base for V and 0 bases for J, with a gap of 10 bases between the germline ends. The CDR3, from cysteine to phenylalanine, totals 16 residues. The entry retains the CDR3 DNA only, 48 bases that are in frame from base 1. The investigation overall reported the following: Sample size was not statistically predetermined, and investigators were not blinded to group allocation. Most expanded thyroid clonotypes (frequency above 0.001) were also detected in blood, a finding suggesting that blood repertoires may reflect thyroid immune responses. In cross-validation, a model built on a 13 V-J signature told ophthalmopathy apart from stable hyperthyroidism with roughly 87% sensitivity and approximately 81% specificity, and in testing the same model reached 80%/75%. In validation, the model predicted progression to ophthalmopathy with around 71% sensitivity and less than 80% specificity, a median of about 6 months before onset.

This clonotype was obtained from a young man with Graves' hyperthyroidism. The chain is encoded by TRBV7-2 joined to TRBJ2-1, with the identity of the D gene unclear. The sequencing input was blood. The DNA reads TGTGCCAGCAGCTTAGGGTTCCGGAGCTCCTACAATGAGCAGTTCTTC. Translated, this is CASSLGFRSSYNEQFF.